This T cell receptor beta chain was profiled in a study of radiotherapy plus CTLA-4 blockade in lung cancer. The method was immunoSEQ multiplex PCR; TCRdb's version includes in-frame clones alone and lacks a portion of them. The profile shows 81,000 or so clones, approximately 80% of them singletons. The germline gives CDR1 SGDLS, CDR2 YYNGEE. Trimming left V 3 bases short and J 3 bases short, with 13 bases between. The CDR3 spans 14 residues. This rearrangement joins TRBV9 to TRBJ2-7, with TRBD1 as a possible D gene (5 bases). This TCR was sampled from a human donor with non-small cell lung cancer that progressed on radiotherapy plus ipilimumab. Source: peripheral blood, taken from a patient treated with radiotherapy plus ipilimumab. CDR3 residues: CASSALSDSYEQYF. The CDR3, as DNA: TGTGCCAGCAGCGCTCTGAGCGACAGCTACGAGCAGTACTTC.